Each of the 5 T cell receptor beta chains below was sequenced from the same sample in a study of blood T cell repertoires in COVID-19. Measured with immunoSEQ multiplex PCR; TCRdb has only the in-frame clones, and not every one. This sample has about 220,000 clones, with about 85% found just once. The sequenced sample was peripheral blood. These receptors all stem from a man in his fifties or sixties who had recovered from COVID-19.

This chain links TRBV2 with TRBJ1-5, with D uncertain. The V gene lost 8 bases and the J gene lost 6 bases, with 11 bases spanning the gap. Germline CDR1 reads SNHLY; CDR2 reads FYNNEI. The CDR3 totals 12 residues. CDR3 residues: CASQRMGQPQHF. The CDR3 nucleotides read TGTGCCAGCCAGAGGATGGGTCAGCCCCAGCATTTT.

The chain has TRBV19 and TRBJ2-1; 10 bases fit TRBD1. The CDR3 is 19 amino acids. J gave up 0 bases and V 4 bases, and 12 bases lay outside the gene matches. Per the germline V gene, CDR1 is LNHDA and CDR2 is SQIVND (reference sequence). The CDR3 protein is CASSTTYLGQGSSYNEQFF. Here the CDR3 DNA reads TGTGCCAGTAGTACCACGTACCTGGGACAGGGGAGCTCCTACAATGAGCAGTTCTTC.

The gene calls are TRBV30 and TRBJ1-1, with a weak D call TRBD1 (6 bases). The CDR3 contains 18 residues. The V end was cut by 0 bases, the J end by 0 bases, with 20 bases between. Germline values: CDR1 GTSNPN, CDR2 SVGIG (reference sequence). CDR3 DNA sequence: TGTGCCTGGAGTGTGGGCAGGGGACGTGGTCTGGTGAACACTGAAGCTTTCTTT. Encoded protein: CAWSVGRGRGLVNTEAFF.

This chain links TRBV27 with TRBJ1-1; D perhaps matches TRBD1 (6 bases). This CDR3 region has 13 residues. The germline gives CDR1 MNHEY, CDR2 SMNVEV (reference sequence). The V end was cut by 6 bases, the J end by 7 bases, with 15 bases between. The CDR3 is CASRALGGFEAFF. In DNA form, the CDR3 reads TGTGCCAGCAGAGCCCTAGGGGGTTTTGAAGCTTTCTTT.

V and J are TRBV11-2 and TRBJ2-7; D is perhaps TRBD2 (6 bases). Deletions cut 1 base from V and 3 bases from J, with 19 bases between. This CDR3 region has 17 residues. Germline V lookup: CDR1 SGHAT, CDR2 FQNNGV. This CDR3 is CASSLVVSGLGVYEQYF. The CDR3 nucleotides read TGTGCCAGCAGCTTAGTTGTTTCGGGACTGGGCGTCTACGAGCAGTACTTC.